The 29 T cell receptor beta chains reported below all come from one sample, sequenced in a study of T-cell reconstitution after alpha-beta-depleted transplantation in children. For TCRbeta, the library was prepared with unique molecular identifiers. Each CDR3 protein gets one entry after TCRdb re-called the PCR reads with MiXCR. Found here are some 240,000 distinct CDR3 sequences, approximately 9.9% of them singletons; the top ten hold approximately 4.7%. Sequencing was performed on PBMCs from the stem cell graft donor, taken from the stem cell graft. These receptors were taken from a human donor who donated a stem cell graft to a child with SCID.

This clonotype occurred many times. V is TRBV11-2 and J is TRBJ1-3, with TRBD1 matching 7 bases. Germline V gives CDR1 SGHAT, CDR2 FQNNGV. Losses at the gene ends were 4 bases for V and 0 bases for J; bases not matched to a gene: 6. CDR3 length: 16 amino acids. The CDR3, as DNA: TGTGCCAGCAGCTCCGGGGACAGTTACTCTGGAAACACCATATATTTT. It specifies CASSSGDSYSGNTIYF.

This clonotype was counted many times. V is TRBV4-1 and J is TRBJ2-3, with unresolved D. The CDR3 is made up of 12 amino acids. Germline CDR1 reads MGHRA; CDR2 reads YSYEKL. The ends were cut back, 3 bases at V and 5 bases at J, with 6 bases in the middle. The CDR3, as DNA: TGCGCCAGCAGCCAGGTTCTAGATACGCAGTATTTT. Protein: CASSQVLDTQYF.

The table lists this clonotype with many counts. This chain connects TRBV9 to TRBJ1-6, with 9 bases lining up with TRBD1. Germline CDR1 and CDR2: SGDLS and YYNGEE. This CDR3 has 14 amino acids. V was clipped by 4 bases and J by 7 bases; unmatched bases: 3. This CDR3 reads CASSTTGGNSPLHF. Here the CDR3 DNA reads TGTGCCAGCAGCACGACAGGGGGGAATTCACCCCTCCACTTT.

In its sample, this clonotype was seen many times. The V gene is TRBV6-4, the J gene TRBJ2-5; tentatively, D is TRBD1 (6 bases). The CDR3 loop spans 12 amino acids. V was cut by 10 bases and J by 2 bases, with 11 bases left in between. Germline values: CDR1 MRHNA, CDR2 SNTAGT. For the CDR3, the DNA is TGTGCCACAAACAGGGAACAAGAGACCCAGTACTTC. As protein: CATNREQETQYF.

Many counts were recorded for this clonotype. The V gene is TRBV20-1, the J gene TRBJ2-3, with D possibly being TRBD2 (5 bases). This CDR3 is built from 15 residues. The germline gives CDR1 DFQATT, CDR2 SNEGSKA (reference sequence). V was clipped by 6 bases and J by 0 bases, with 16 bases between them. The CDR3 DNA follows: TGCAGTGCCCCACTCAGCGGTTCTAGCACAGATACGCAGTATTTT. Amino acids: CSAPLSGSSTDTQYF.

In its sample, this clonotype was seen many times. This rearrangement joins TRBV6-1 to TRBJ1-2, with D maybe TRBD1 (5 bases). Germline V gene lookup returns CDR1 MNHNS and CDR2 SASEGT. V was clipped by 1 base and J by 2 bases, with 8 bases between them. The CDR3 extends over 14 amino acids. CDR3 coding DNA: TGTGCCAGCAGTGAAGGGGGCAGAAACTATGGCTACACCTTC. As protein: CASSEGGRNYGYTF.

Many counts were recorded for this clonotype. The chain joins TRBV20-1 to TRBJ2-7; 7 bases fit TRBD1. V lost 6 bases and J lost 3; bases outside the gene matches: 5. Germline V lookup: CDR1 DFQATT, CDR2 SNEGSKA (reference sequence). The CDR3 sequence is 12 residues long. CDR3: CSARDSVYEQYF. CDR3 bases: TGCAGTGCCAGGGACAGCGTCTACGAGCAGTACTTC.

This clonotype was observed many times. The rearrangement joins TRBV5-5 to TRBJ2-7; no clear D gene. Germline V lookup: CDR1 SGHKS, CDR2 YYEKEE (reference sequence). This CDR3 contains 14 residues. V was pared by 2 bases and J by 5 bases, with 14 bases between. CDR3 residues: CASSFVSVGHEQYF. The CDR3 DNA reads TGTGCCAGCAGCTTCGTCTCCGTGGGCCACGAGCAGTACTTC. Using reference TRBV5-5 and TRBJ2-7 for the parts outside the CDR3, the full variable domain is DAGVTQSPTHLIKTRGQQVTLRCSPISGHKSVSWYQQVLGQGPQFIFQYYEKEERGRGNFPDRFSARQFPNYSSELNVNALLLGDSALYLCASSFVSVGHEQYFGPGTRLTVT.

This clonotype was seen repeatedly, ten times or more. This sequence joins TRBV20-1 and TRBJ2-1, with 7 bases lining up with TRBD2. The V gene's germline CDR1 is DFQATT and CDR2 SNEGSKA (reference sequence). V lost 0 bases, J lost 4 bases, and 9 bases stayed unmatched. The CDR3 contains 16 residues. The CDR3 DNA follows: TGCAGTGCTAGAGATCGGAGGACTAGGCAGTACAATGAGCAGTTCTTC. This gives the protein CSARDRRTRQYNEQFF.

The sample holds many counts of this clonotype. In nucleotides, the CDR3 is TGTGCCAGCAGGCGGACTAGCTTCACAGATACGCAGTATTTT. Translation: CASRRTSFTDTQYF. The chain uses TRBV12-3 or TRBV12-4 and TRBJ2-3; 8 bases match TRBD2. This CDR3 contains 14 residues. The junction had 4 bases not matched to a gene; V was cut back by 6 bases and J by 2 bases.

The table lists this clonotype with many counts. V gene TRBV7-9 combines with J gene TRBJ1-5; TRBD1 might be the D (5 bases). Germline V lookup: CDR1 SEHNR, CDR2 FQNEAQ (reference sequence). CDR3 length equals 14 residues. Deletions cut 5 bases from V and 3 bases from J, with 11 bases between. The DNA of the CDR3 is TGTGCCAGCAGCCTGGGACGACTCAATCAGCCCCAGCATTTT. Protein: CASSLGRLNQPQHF.

This clonotype was seen more than once but under ten times. The gene calls are TRBV29-1 and TRBJ2-3; D is undetermined. CDR3 size: 11 residues. The germline V gene has CDR1 SQVTM and CDR2 ANQGSEA. With 4 bases removed from V and 4 bases from J, the gap between germline ends came to 6 bases. The CDR3 sequence is CSVGVSDTQYF. The CDR3 DNA sequence: TGCAGCGTTGGGGTTTCAGATACGCAGTATTTT.

There are many counts of this clonotype. The chain couples TRBV6-4 to TRBJ2-2, with no clear D. V lost 3 bases, J lost 3 bases, and 5 bases lay in between. Germline V CDR1 and CDR2: MRHNA, SNTAGT. The CDR3 sequence is 13 residues long. CDR3 residues: CASSEAHTGELFF. For the CDR3, the DNA is TGTGCCAGCAGTGAAGCGCACACCGGGGAGCTGTTTTTT.

This clonotype came up many times. The V and J genes are TRBV20-1 and TRBJ1-2; D gene unclear. Germline loops: CDR1 DFQATT, CDR2 SNEGSKA (reference sequence). The CDR3 consists of 12 residues. V lost 3 bases and J 4 bases, leaving 9 bases between the germline ends. The CDR3 bases are TGCAGTGCTAGCGGCCCAGGCTATGGCTACACCTTC. Its protein is CSASGPGYGYTF.

This clonotype was counted at least ten times. The chain links TRBV7-2 to TRBJ1-2; a possible D gene is TRBD1 (5 bases). CDR1 SGHTA and CDR2 FQGNSA come from the germline V gene. Trimming removed 1 base from V and 6 bases from J, with 18 bases in between. This CDR3 is 16 amino acids long. CDR3 sequence: CASSLDRLQGGHGYTF. DNA for the CDR3: TGTGCCAGCAGCTTAGATCGATTGCAGGGCGGTCATGGCTACACCTTC.

This clonotype has a count of ten or more. The gene calls are TRBV9 and TRBJ1-1, with 9 bases that match TRBD1. The germline V gene has CDR1 SGDLS and CDR2 YYNGEE. This CDR3 has 14 residues. The J segment lost 5 bases and the V segment lost 0 bases, leaving 2 bases of the junction unmatched. The CDR3 sequence: CASSVEGQGTEAFF. The CDR3 DNA reads as TGTGCCAGCAGCGTAGAGGGACAGGGAACTGAAGCTTTCTTT.

Ten or more counts support this clonotype. The chain carries TRBV5-1 and TRBJ2-3; the D gene is possibly TRBD2 (6 bases). Germline CDR1 is SGHRS and CDR2 is YFSETQ. V lost 0 bases, J lost 1 base, and 9 bases lay in between. This CDR3 contains 15 residues. CDR3 sequence (DNA): TGCGCCAGCAGCTTGGAAGGAGGGGGCACAGATACGCAGTATTTT. This gives the protein CASSLEGGGTDTQYF.

This clonotype was counted many times. The chain has TRBV20-1 and TRBJ2-2; the D is unclear. The germline V and J ends were trimmed by 6 bases and 2 bases, with 10 bases remaining between them. Germline V gene data show CDR1 as DFQATT and CDR2 as SNEGSKA (reference sequence). The CDR3 sequence is 13 residues long. The CDR3 region is CSAPDSNTGELFF. CDR3 in DNA: TGCAGTGCCCCTGACTCAAACACCGGGGAGCTGTTTTTT.

This clonotype was seen at least ten times. Mismatch with germline at one junction end may stem from a read error. CDR3 nucleotide sequence: TGCGCCAGCAGCTTTAGCACAGATACGCAGTATTTT. Protein product: CASSFSTDTQYF. The chain is built from TRBV7-2 and TRBJ2-3; D unclear. CDR1 and CDR2 (germline): SGHTA, FQGNSA. The CDR3 is 12 residues long.

This clonotype was counted ten times or more. The chain has TRBV15 and TRBJ1-5; a possible D gene is TRBD1 (6 bases). The CDR3 runs 16 residues. V gave up 3 bases and J gave up 0 bases, with 12 bases separating them. Germline values: CDR1 LNHNV, CDR2 YYDKDF (reference sequence). DNA for the CDR3: TGTGCCACCAGCAGCTACAGGGAGGATAGCAATCAGCCCCAGCATTTT. It yields the protein CATSSYREDSNQPQHF.

This clonotype was seen ten or more times. At one of its ends the junction is not consistent with the germline gene, which may arise from a read error. CDR3 sequence: CASRLALRGIAGANNEQFF. DNA of the CDR3: TGTGCCAGCAGATTAGCCCTACGGGGGATAGCGGGGGCAAACAATGAGCAGTTCTTC. The chain couples TRBV12-3 or TRBV12-4 to TRBJ2-1; 9 nucleotides align to TRBD2. The CDR3 sequence is 19 residues long.

This clonotype has a count of ten or more. The chain uses TRBV28 and TRBJ1-2, with D unresolved. There are 13 residues in the CDR3. Trimming removed 3 bases at V and 7 bases at J, with 12 bases between. Germline CDR1 reads MDHEN; CDR2 reads SYDVKM. This chain's CDR3 is CASSLEAGIGYTF. The CDR3 DNA sequence: TGTGCCAGCAGTTTGGAAGCAGGTATTGGCTACACCTTC.

The chain is built from TRBV6-5 and TRBJ2-1, with a possible D match to TRBD2 (7 bases). From germline, CDR1 is MNHEY and CDR2 SVGAGI. CDR3 length: 16 amino acids. Between the trimmed V and J ends, which lost 5 bases and 6 bases, there was a span of 20 bases. The chain's CDR3 is CASSNPKGGLVNEQFF. Written as DNA, the CDR3 is TGTGCCAGCAGTAACCCTAAGGGGGGGCTGGTCAATGAGCAGTTCTTC.

In this sample, this clonotype turned up many times. The chain carries TRBV20-1 and TRBJ2-3; 8 nucleotides line up with TRBD2. The CDR3 runs to 15 residues. The V gene's germline CDR1 is DFQATT and CDR2 SNEGSKA (reference sequence). V shed 6 bases and J 2 bases; nucleotides not matched to a gene: 10. The CDR3, as DNA: TGCAGTGCAAACCTTTGGCGGGGGGTCACAGATACGCAGTATTTT. As protein: CSANLWRGVTDTQYF.

In this sample, this clonotype turned up a few times. The chain couples TRBV24-1 to TRBJ2-3; D is perhaps TRBD2 (5 bases). There are 16 residues in the CDR3. The germline gives CDR1 KGHDR, CDR2 SFDVKD. V lost 0 bases, J lost 1 base, and 10 bases lay in between. CDR3 nucleotides: TGTGCCACCAGTGATTTGTCTAGCAAAGGCACAGATACGCAGTATTTT. Translation: CATSDLSSKGTDTQYF.

The sample holds many counts of this clonotype. This chain connects TRBV6-5 to TRBJ1-6; D not resolved. Germline assignment: CDR1 MNHEY and CDR2 SVGAGI. The CDR3 has 12 residues. V was shortened by 7 bases and J by 9 bases, with 10 bases between the two germline ends. The CDR3 DNA sequence: TGTGCCAGCACTTGGAAGGGTTCACCCCTCCACTTT. As protein: CASTWKGSPLHF.

This clonotype was seen many times. This sequence joins TRBV20-1 and TRBJ2-1; D perhaps matches TRBD2 (6 bases). CDR1 and CDR2 from the germline V gene are DFQATT and SNEGSKA (reference sequence). The CDR3 contains 16 residues. Trimming left V 5 bases short and J 0 bases short, with 17 bases between. CDR3 DNA: TGCAGTGCTCGGGACTCCGTGGTGGGCTCCTACAATGAGCAGTTCTTC. Protein: CSARDSVVGSYNEQFF.

This clonotype was seen many times. The chain has TRBV15 and TRBJ1-1; the D is unclear. The CDR3 has 12 amino acids. V lost 0 bases, J lost 7 bases, and 6 bases lay in between. The germline gives CDR1 LNHNV, CDR2 YYDKDF (reference sequence). CDR3 amino acids: CATSRDVDEAFF. CDR3 bases: TGTGCCACCAGCAGAGATGTAGATGAAGCTTTCTTT.

This clonotype was seen at least ten times. V and J are TRBV10-3 and TRBJ1-1, with TRBD1 as a possible D gene (6 bases). Per the germline V gene, CDR1 is ENHRY and CDR2 is SYGVKD. V dropped 6 bases and J dropped 1 base, with 9 bases sitting between them. The CDR3 runs to 13 residues. CDR3 protein: CAISPQGNTEAFF. DNA for the CDR3: TGTGCCATCAGCCCACAGGGGAACACTGAAGCTTTCTTT.